This T cell receptor (beta chain) was sequenced in a study of blood T cell repertoires in COVID-19. Study processing details: Researchers report that nucleated cell counts were estimated from reference gene primer amplification. Some clones are missing from TCRdb's copy, which holds only in-frame ones; the method was immunoSEQ multiplex PCR. V, J and clone size are those of that table, while D and trimming were read from the DNA. The sample lists approximately 59,000 clones, around four fifths occurring once. The sample comprised peripheral blood. The TCR was taken from a woman older than 75 with acute or convalescent COVID-19.

The CDR3 DNA sequence: TGTGCCAGCAGCGCGTCGGGGGTTTACACAGATACGCAGTATTTT. Protein sequence: CASSASGVYTDTQYF. The chain carries TRBV3-1 (or the pseudogene TRBV3-2) and TRBJ2-3, with D possibly being TRBD2 (6 bases). V lost 5 bases and J 2 bases, leaving 14 bases between the germline ends. Germline CDR1 and CDR2: LGHDT and YNNKEL (reference sequence). The CDR3 covers 15 residues.